This is a list of T cell receptor beta chains from one sample in a study of blood T cell repertoires in COVID-19. Sequencing used immunoSEQ multiplex PCR; TCRdb keeps in-frame clones, though not all of them. The sample lists 250,000 or so clones, roughly 88% occurring once. Input material: PBMCs or T cells enriched from blood (not recorded which). The receptor set was obtained from a woman aged 45-60 years who had recovered from COVID-19. Each CDR3 is given with its conserved first and last residue. A D gene is named only where the DNA matches it firmly. Clone size is not always given. Where it is, it says once, few, many or a class for expanded clones.

CDR3nt	CDR3aa	v_gene	abundance	d_gene	len	j_gene
TGTGCCAGCAGCGTCCGGGACACCGTTGAAAAACTGTTTTTT	CASSVRDTVEKLFF	TRBV3-1/TRBV3-2	few	-	14	TRBJ1-4
TGTGCCACCGAGACAGACTCAAACGGGGATACGCAGTATTTT	CATETDSNGDTQYF	TRBV15	-	-	14	TRBJ2-3
TGTGCCAGCAGCAAACCTGGGACTAGCGGGACGGATACGCAGTATTTT	CASSKPGTSGTDTQYF	TRBV21-1	-	-	16	TRBJ2-3
TGTGCCAGCAGCCAAGCTAGTGGGGGCGCAGGGGGCTACACCTTC	CASSQASGGAGGYTF	TRBV3-1/TRBV3-2	-	-	15	TRBJ1-2
TGTGCCAGCAGTTTATCCGGGAATTCACCCCTCCACTTT	CASSLSGNSPLHF	TRBV27	-	-	13	TRBJ1-6
TGTGCCAGCAGTGAGTTGAGCTCTGGAAACACCATATATTTT	CASSELSSGNTIYF	TRBV6-1	-	-	14	TRBJ1-3
TGTGCCAGTAGATCCATGGGACTAGCGGACTACAATGAGCAGTTCTTC	CASRSMGLADYNEQFF	TRBV19	-	TRBD2	16	TRBJ2-1
TGTGCCATCAAAGGGACTAGCGGGGACACCGGGGAGCTGTTTTTT	CAIKGTSGDTGELFF	TRBV10-3	-	TRBD2	15	TRBJ2-2
TGTGCAAGCCGACAGGGAACCCTATATGGCTACACCTTC	CASRQGTLYGYTF	TRBV28	-	TRBD1	13	TRBJ1-2
TGCGCCAGCAGCCACCTCCTGGTCAGGGGGAATGAGCAGTTCTTC	CASSHLLVRGNEQFF	TRBV4-1	-	TRBD1	15	TRBJ2-1
TGCGCCAGCAGCTTGGGGAGGGACGAAGGCTACACCTTC	CASSLGRDEGYTF	TRBV5-1	-	-	13	TRBJ1-2
TGTGCCAGCAGGGCGCCCAGGGGTTGGGAGACCCAGTACTTC	CASRAPRGWETQYF	TRBV28	-	-	14	TRBJ2-5
TGCGCCAGCAGCTTGGAGAGGGCTAATGAAAAACTGTTTTTT	CASSLERANEKLFF	TRBV5-1	-	-	14	TRBJ1-4
TGTGCCACCAGCAGAGTTCCCGACAGACTGAACACTGAAGCTTTCTTT	CATSRVPDRLNTEAFF	TRBV15	-	-	16	TRBJ1-1
TGTGCCACCAGCAGACTCAGGGATCCCTACGAGCAGTACTTC	CATSRLRDPYEQYF	TRBV15	-	-	14	TRBJ2-7
TGTGCCACCAGCAGAGGGGAAACGGGACAGGCGTTC	CATSRGETGQAF	TRBV15	-	TRBD1	12	TRBJ2-7
TGTGCCTGGAGTCCCTTGGCGGGACGCACAGATACGCAGTATTTT	CAWSPLAGRTDTQYF	TRBV30	-	-	15	TRBJ2-3